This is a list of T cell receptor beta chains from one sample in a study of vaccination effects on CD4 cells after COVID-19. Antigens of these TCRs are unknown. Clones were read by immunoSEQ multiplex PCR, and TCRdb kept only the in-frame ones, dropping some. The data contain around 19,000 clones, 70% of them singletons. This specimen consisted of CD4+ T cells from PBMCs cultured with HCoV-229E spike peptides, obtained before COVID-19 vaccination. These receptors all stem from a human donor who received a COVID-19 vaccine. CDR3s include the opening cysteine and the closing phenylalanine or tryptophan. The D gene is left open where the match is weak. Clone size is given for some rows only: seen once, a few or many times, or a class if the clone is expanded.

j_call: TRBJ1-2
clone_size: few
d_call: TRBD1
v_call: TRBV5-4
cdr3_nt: TGTGCCAGCAGCTTGGGCGGGACAGGACTTAACTATGGCTACACCTTC
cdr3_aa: CASSLGGTGLNYGYTF

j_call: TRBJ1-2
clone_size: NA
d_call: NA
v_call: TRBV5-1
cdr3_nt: TGCGCCAGCATAGGGGGGTTGGGAGACAACTATGGCTACACCTTC
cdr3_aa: CASIGGLGDNYGYTF

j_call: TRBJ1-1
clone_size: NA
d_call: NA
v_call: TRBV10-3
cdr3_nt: TGTGCCATCAGTGGCACAGGGACGGTCACTGAAGCTTTCTTT
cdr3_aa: CAISGTGTVTEAFF

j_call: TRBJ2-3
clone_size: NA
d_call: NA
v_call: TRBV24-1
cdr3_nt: TGTGCCACCAGTGACCCTCTAGCGGATACGCAGTATTTT
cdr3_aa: CATSDPLADTQYF

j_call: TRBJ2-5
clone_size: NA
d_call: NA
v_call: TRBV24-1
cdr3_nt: TGTGCCACCAGTGACCATGGGGGCGCAGAGACCCAGTACTTC
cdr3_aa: CATSDHGGAETQYF

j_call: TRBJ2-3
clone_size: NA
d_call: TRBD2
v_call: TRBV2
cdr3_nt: TGTGCCAGCAGTGAACGCAGCGGGGGGCCCGATACGCAGTATTTT
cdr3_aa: CASSERSGGPDTQYF

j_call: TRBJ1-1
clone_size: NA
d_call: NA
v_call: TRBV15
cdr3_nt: TGTGCCACCAGCAGAAGTGGGGGAGGGAAAGCTTTCTTT
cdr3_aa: CATSRSGGGKAFF

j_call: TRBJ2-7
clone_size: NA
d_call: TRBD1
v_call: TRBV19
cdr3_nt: TGTGCCAGTAGTATAGCGTGGACAGGGCAGTACGAGCAGTACTTC
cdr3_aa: CASSIAWTGQYEQYF

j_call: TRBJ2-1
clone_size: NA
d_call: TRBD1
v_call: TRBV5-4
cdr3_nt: TGTGCCAGCAGCACCGGGACAGGATCCTACAATGAGCAGTTCTTC
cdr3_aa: CASSTGTGSYNEQFF

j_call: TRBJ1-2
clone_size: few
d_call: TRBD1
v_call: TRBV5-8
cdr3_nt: TGTGCCAGCAGCCGGGAAACAGGGGCCTATGGCTACACCTTC
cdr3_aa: CASSRETGAYGYTF

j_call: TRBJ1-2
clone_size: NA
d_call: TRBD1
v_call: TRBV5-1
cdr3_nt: TGCGCCAGCAGCCCTGAAGGGGGCGGGAACTATGGCTACACCTTC
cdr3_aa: CASSPEGGGNYGYTF

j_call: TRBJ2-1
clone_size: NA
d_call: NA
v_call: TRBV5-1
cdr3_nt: TGCGCCAGCAGCTTCGGGGTCCTTGAGCAGTTCTTC
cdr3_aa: CASSFGVLEQFF

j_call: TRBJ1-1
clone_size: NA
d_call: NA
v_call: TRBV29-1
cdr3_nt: TGCAGCGTTCTCGGTACAGGGTCGGTGAACACTGAAGCTTTCTTT
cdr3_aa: CSVLGTGSVNTEAFF

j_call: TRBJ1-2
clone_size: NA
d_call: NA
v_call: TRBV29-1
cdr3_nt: TGCAGCGTTAAGGAGGATGGCTACACCTTC
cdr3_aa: CSVKEDGYTF

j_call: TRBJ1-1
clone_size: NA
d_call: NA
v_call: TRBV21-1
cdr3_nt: TGTGCCAGCAGCAAGTGGGCAGACACTGAGGCTTTCTTT
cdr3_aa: CASSKWADTEAFF

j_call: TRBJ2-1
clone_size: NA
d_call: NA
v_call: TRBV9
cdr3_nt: TGTGCCAGCAGCGTAGGACCCAGCGGGTCGGGCCTTGGTAATGAGCAGTTCTTC
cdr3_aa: CASSVGPSGSGLGNEQFF

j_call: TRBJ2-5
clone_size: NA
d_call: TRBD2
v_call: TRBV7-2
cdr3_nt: TGTGCCAGCAGCAGTGGACTAGCGGGGCCCCAAGAGACCCAGTACTTC
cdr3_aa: CASSSGLAGPQETQYF

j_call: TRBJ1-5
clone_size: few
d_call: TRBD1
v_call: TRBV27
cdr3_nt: TGTGCCAGCAGTTTAAAGGCGACAGGGATTAGCAATCAGCCCCAGCATTTT
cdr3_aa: CASSLKATGISNQPQHF

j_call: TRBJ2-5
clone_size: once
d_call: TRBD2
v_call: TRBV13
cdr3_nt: TGTGCCAGCAGCCGACTAGCGGAGAGGGAGACCCAGTACTTC
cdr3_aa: CASSRLAERETQYF

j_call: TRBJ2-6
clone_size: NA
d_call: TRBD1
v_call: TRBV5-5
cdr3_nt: TGTGCCAGCTTTGACAGGGGAAGCTCTGGGGCCAACGTCCTGACTTTC
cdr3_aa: CASFDRGSSGANVLTF

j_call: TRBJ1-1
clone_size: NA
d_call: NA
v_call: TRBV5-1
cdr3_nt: TGCGCCAGCAGCTTGGTGTTCAGCACTGAAGCTTTCTTT
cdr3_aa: CASSLVFSTEAFF

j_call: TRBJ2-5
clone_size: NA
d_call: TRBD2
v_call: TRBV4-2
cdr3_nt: TGTGCCAGCAGCCGTGGGACTAGCGGGAACTTAGGCGTGGAGACCCAGTACTTC
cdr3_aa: CASSRGTSGNLGVETQYF

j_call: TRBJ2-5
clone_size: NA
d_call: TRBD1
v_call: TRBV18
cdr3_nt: TGTGCCAGCTCGCCTGGGACAGAAGGGGAGACCCAGTACTTC
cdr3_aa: CASSPGTEGETQYF

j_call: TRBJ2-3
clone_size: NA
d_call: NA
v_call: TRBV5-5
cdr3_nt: TGTGCCAGCAGCTTGGCCCGCCTCGGGGATGGAGATACGCAGTATTTT
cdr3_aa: CASSLARLGDGDTQYF

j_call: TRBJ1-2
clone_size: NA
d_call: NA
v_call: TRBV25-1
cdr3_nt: TGTGCCAGCAGTGGGTCAGGGCCCTACACCTTC
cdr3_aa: CASSGSGPYTF

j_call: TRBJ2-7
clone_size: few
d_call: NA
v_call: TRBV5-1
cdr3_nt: TGCGCCAGCGGGGGGCAGTCAACCTACGAGCAGTACTTC
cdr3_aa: CASGGQSTYEQYF

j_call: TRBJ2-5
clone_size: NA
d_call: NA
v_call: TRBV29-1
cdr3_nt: TGCAGCGCCCACTCGGGCAGCCAAGAGACCCAGTACTTC
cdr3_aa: CSAHSGSQETQYF

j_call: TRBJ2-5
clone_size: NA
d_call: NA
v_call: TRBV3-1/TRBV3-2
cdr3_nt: TGTGCCAGCAGCCACCGAGAGACCCAGTACTTC
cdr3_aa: CASSHRETQYF

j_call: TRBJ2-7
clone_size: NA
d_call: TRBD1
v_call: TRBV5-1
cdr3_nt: TGCGCCAGCAGCTTCCGGGACAGGGGGGCTGGGGAGCAGTACTTC
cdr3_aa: CASSFRDRGAGEQYF

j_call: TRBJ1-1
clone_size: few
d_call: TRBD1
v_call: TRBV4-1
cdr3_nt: TGCGCCAGCAGCCAAGGACAGGGAACCACTGAAGCTTTCTTT
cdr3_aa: CASSQGQGTTEAFF

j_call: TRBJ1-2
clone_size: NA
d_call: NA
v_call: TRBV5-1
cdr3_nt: TGCGCCAGCAGCCTGAGGGGTAGCGACTATGGCTACACCTTC
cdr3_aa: CASSLRGSDYGYTF

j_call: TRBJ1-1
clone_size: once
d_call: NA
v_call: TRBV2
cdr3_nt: TGTGCCAGCAGTGAAGCTTTACCTGAAGCTTTCTTT
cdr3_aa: CASSEALPEAFF

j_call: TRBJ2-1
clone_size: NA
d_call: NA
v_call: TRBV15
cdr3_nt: TGTGCCACCAGCAGAGCGGGAGTACGGCAACTTGGGGATGAGCAGTTCTTC
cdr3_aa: CATSRAGVRQLGDEQFF

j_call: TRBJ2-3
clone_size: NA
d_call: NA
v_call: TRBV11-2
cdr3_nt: TGTGCCAGCAGCCCGGGGACTACGCAGTATTTT
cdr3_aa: CASSPGTTQYF

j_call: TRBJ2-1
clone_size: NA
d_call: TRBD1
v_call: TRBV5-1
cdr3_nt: TGCGCCAGCAGCTTGGCCGGTCAGGGGGCTCAAAATGAGCAGTTCTTC
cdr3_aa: CASSLAGQGAQNEQFF

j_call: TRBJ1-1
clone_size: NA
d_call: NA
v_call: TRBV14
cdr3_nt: TGTGCCAGCAGCCAATCGTATCGGAGGAGGAGCACTGAAGCTTTCTTT
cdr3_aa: CASSQSYRRRSTEAFF

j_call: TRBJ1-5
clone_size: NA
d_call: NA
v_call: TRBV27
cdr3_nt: TGTGCCAGCAGTCCCATGTTGGGAGGGGAGTCGCAGCCCCAGCATTTT
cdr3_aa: CASSPMLGGESQPQHF

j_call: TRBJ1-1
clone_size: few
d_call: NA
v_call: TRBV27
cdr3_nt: TGTGCCAGCAGTTTCGGCGTTTGGGCTGAAGCTTTCTTT
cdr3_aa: CASSFGVWAEAFF

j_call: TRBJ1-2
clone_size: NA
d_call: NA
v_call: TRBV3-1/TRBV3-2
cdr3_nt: TGTGCCAGCAAAGGGACGGCCTATGGCTACACCTTC
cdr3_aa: CASKGTAYGYTF

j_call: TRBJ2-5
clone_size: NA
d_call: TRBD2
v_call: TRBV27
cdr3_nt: TGTGCCAGCAGAGGAGGGGCAGCGGGGGAAGAGACCCAGTACTTC
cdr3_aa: CASRGGAAGEETQYF

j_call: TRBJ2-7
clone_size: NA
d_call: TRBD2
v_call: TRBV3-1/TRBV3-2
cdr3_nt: TGTGCCAGCAGCCAAGGACCCCCACTAGCGGGCTCCTACGAGCAGTACTTC
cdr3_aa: CASSQGPPLAGSYEQYF

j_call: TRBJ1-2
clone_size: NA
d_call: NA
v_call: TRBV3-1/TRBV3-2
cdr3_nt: TGTGCCAGCAGCCAGACAAGTAACTATGGCTACACCTTC
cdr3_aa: CASSQTSNYGYTF

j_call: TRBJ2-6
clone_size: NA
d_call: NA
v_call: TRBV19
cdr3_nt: TGTGCCAGTAGGGACAACTCTGGGGCCAACGTCCTGACTTTC
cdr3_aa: CASRDNSGANVLTF

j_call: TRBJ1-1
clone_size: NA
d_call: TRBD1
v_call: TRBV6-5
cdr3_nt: TGTGCCAGCAGAACATTACAGGGGGAAAACACTGAAGCTTTCTTT
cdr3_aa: CASRTLQGENTEAFF

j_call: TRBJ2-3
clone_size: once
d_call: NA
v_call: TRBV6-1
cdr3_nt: TGTGCCAGCAGTGAAGCTCCAGGGAAGGTGACAGATACGCAGTATTTT
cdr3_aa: CASSEAPGKVTDTQYF

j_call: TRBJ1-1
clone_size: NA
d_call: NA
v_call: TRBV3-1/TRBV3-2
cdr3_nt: TGTGCCAGCAGCCAAGGAGCGGGGATGAACACTGAAGCTTTCTTT
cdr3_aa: CASSQGAGMNTEAFF

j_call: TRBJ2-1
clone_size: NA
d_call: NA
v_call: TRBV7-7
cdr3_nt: TGTGCCAGCAGCTTAGAAAGAGGGGTCGCTGAGCAGTTCTTC
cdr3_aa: CASSLERGVAEQFF

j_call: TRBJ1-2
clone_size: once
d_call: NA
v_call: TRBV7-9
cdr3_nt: TGTGCCAGCAGCCCCGTGGGGGGCGAGGAAGGCTACACCTTC
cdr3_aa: CASSPVGGEEGYTF

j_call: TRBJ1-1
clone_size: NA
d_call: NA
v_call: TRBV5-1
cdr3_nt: TGCGCCAGCAGCTTCGTCGACACTGAAGCTTTCTTT
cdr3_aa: CASSFVDTEAFF

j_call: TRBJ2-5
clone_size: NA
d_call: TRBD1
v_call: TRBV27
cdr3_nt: TGTGCCAGCAGTTCGGGGACAGGGGGGGTAGAGACCCAGTACTTC
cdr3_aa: CASSSGTGGVETQYF

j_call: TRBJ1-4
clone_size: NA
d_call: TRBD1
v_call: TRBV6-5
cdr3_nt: TGTGCCAGCAGTAGGGCGGGACAGCCTAATGAAAAACTGTTTTTT
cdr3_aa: CASSRAGQPNEKLFF

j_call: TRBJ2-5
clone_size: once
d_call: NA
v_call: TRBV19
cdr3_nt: TGTGCCAGTAGTATTCAGGGGCCAGAGACCCAGTACTTC
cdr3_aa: CASSIQGPETQYF

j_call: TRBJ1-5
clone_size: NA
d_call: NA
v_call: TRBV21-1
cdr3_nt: TGTGCCAGATGGGCTAATCAGCCCCAGCATTTT
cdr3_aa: CARWANQPQHF

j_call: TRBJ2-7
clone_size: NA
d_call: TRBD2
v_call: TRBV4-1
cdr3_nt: TGCGCCAGCAGCCAAATCCAAACTTCTAGCGGTACTAGCTCCTACGAGCAGTACTTC
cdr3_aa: CASSQIQTSSGTSSYEQYF